Given below is one T cell receptor (beta chain) in context. Its antigen is still unknown. Trimming took 7 bases from V and 7 from J, leaving 14 bases between them. Germline CDR1 MNHEY, CDR2 SVGAGI. CDR3 size: 13 residues. The treatment is: oral pan-JAK inhibitor, 5-10 mg twice daily. Extracted from the samples, RNA was reverse transcribed into cDNA to serve as the sequencing template. Here immunoSEQ multiplex PCR was the method, and the copy in TCRdb shows in-frame clones only, minus some. The sample holds roughly 100,000 clones; 80% to 90% are singletons and the top ten take roughly 10%. This entry is derived from a study of CD8+ T cells in alopecia areata. Study in general: The study gave treated patients oral tofacitinib at 5 to 10 mg twice daily.

Study-wide results and limits: Sharing of TCRs across patients appeared less clear than in mice, possibly for HLA-related reasons.

Specimen: CD8+ T cells sorted from blood, collected at roughly week 30, from a patient treated with tofacitinib. The sequence was obtained from a human donor with alopecia areata. The rearrangement links TRBV6-5 to TRBJ2-1; the D is unclear. The CDR3 DNA sequence: TGTGCCAGCACCCCCCCCGAAGGGAATGAGCAGTTCTTC. This sequence encodes CASTPPEGNEQFF.